Each of the 19 T cell receptor beta chains below was sequenced from the same sample in a study of radiotherapy plus CTLA-4 blockade in lung cancer. Sequencing was performed with immunoSEQ multiplex PCR; in TCRdb, only in-frame clones are kept and a portion is missing. The table has roughly 42,000 clones, over 55% seen once. The sample here was peripheral blood, taken from a patient treated with radiotherapy plus ipilimumab. The receptors derive from a human donor with non-small cell lung cancer who had a partial response to radiotherapy plus ipilimumab.

The chain uses TRBV6-5 and TRBJ1-5; D is ambiguous. Germline V gene lookup returns CDR1 MNHEY and CDR2 SVGAGI. Trimming pared 0 bases from V and 4 bases from J, leaving 7 bases between. The CDR3 covers 14 residues. DNA of the CDR3: TGTGCCAGCAGTTACTCGGACTGGAATCAGCCCCAGCATTTT. Protein sequence: CASSYSDWNQPQHF.

The CDR3 DNA reads TGTGCCTGGGCGGGACAGGGGGACACTGAAGCTTTCTTT. As protein: CAWAGQGDTEAFF. V usage is TRBV30 and J usage is TRBJ1-1; 11 bases agree with TRBD1. The length of the CDR3 is 13 residues. Germline loops: CDR1 GTSNPN, CDR2 SVGIG (reference sequence). V lost 5 bases to trimming and J lost 3 bases; unmatched junction nucleotides: 2.

The V call is TRBV5-5, the J call TRBJ2-7; the match to TRBD1 covers 8 bases. V was clipped by 2 bases and J by 1 base; unmatched bases: 2. Germline V gene lookup returns CDR1 SGHKS and CDR2 YYEKEE (reference sequence). CDR3 length: 14 amino acids. The CDR3: CASSFRQGSYEQYF. The CDR3 DNA reads as TGTGCCAGCAGCTTCCGACAGGGGTCCTACGAGCAGTACTTC. Together with reference TRBV5-5 and TRBJ2-7, the CDR3 gives the full variable domain: DAGVTQSPTHLIKTRGQQVTLRCSPISGHKSVSWYQQVLGQGPQFIFQYYEKEERGRGNFPDRFSARQFPNYSSELNVNALLLGDSALYLCASSFRQGSYEQYFGPGTRLTVT.

The chain has TRBV11-2 and TRBJ2-3; TRBD2 matches 12 bases. Germline V gene lookup returns CDR1 SGHAT and CDR2 FQNNGV. The CDR3 runs 18 residues. Germline trimming cut 3 bases from V and 2 bases from J; bases unmatched to any gene: 9. The CDR3 sequence: CASSFQQGTSGFTDTQYF. The CDR3 region has the DNA TGTGCCAGCAGCTTCCAGCAGGGGACTAGCGGGTTCACAGATACGCAGTATTTT.

There are a few counts of this clone. The chain is built from TRBV5-1 and TRBJ1-4; 7 bases map to TRBD1. Germline V gene sequence: CDR1 SGHRS, CDR2 YFSETQ. The CDR3 loop spans 16 amino acids. Trimming removed 4 bases from V and 5 bases from J; junction bases left unmatched: 11. CDR3 loop: CASSDRDREINEKLFF. The CDR3 DNA is TGCGCCAGCAGCGACCGGGACAGAGAGATAAATGAAAAACTGTTTTTT.

This clone was seen a handful of times. J is TRBJ1-2 and V is TRBV2; TRBD1 matches 10 bases. V dropped 7 bases and J dropped 3; count of bases not matched to a gene: 5. Germline V gene data show CDR1 as SNHLY and CDR2 as FYNNEI. This CDR3 comprises 14 residues. CDR3 coding DNA: TGTGCCAGCAAGGGGGGGACAGGGGACTATGGCTACACCTTC. Its protein product is CASKGGTGDYGYTF.

The chain links TRBV7-3 to TRBJ2-3; 9 bases match TRBD2. This CDR3 comprises 17 residues. Germline trimming cut 2 bases from V and 4 bases from J; bases unmatched to any gene: 10. Germline CDR1 SGHTA, CDR2 FQGTGA. The CDR3 region has the DNA TGTGCCAGCAGCTTACTCGGGGGGGCGGGAGGGCCAGATACGCAGTATTTT. Its protein is CASSLLGGAGGPDTQYF.

The chain carries TRBV19 and TRBJ1-2, with 7 positions matching TRBD1. Germline V gene data show CDR1 as LNHDA and CDR2 as SQIVND (reference sequence). After removal of 10 bases from V and 3 bases from J, the junction contained 8 bases not matched to a gene. The CDR3 runs to 13 residues. The CDR3 loop is CATNRGTDYGYTF. CDR3 nucleotides: TGTGCCACCAACAGGGGTACGGACTATGGCTACACCTTC.

J is TRBJ1-5 and V is TRBV6-5, with TRBD1 identical over 8 bases. This CDR3 is built from 14 residues. V lost 7 bases and J lost 5; bases outside the gene matches: 7. The germline V gene encodes CDR1 MNHEY and CDR2 SVGAGI. The chain's CDR3 is CASTRIQGDQPQHF. The CDR3 region has the DNA TGTGCCAGCACCCGGATACAGGGGGATCAGCCCCAGCATTTT.

The chain combines TRBV9 with TRBJ2-3; 7 bases match TRBD2. The CDR3 has 15 residues. Germline values: CDR1 SGDLS, CDR2 YYNGEE. With V trimmed by 3 bases and J by 5 bases, 9 bases remained unmatched. The CDR3 protein is CASSAEGRGGDTQYF. The CDR3 nucleotides read TGTGCCAGCAGCGCCGAAGGGAGGGGAGGAGATACGCAGTATTTT.

The CDR3 sequence is CASSLWAYNEQFF. In nucleotides, the CDR3 is TGTGCCAGCAGCCTTTGGGCATACAATGAGCAGTTCTTC. This chain links TRBV5-8 with TRBJ2-1; D not resolved. This CDR3 is 13 amino acids long. Germline V gives CDR1 SGHTS, CDR2 YDEGEE. Trimming pared 4 bases from V and 4 bases from J, leaving 9 bases between.

This rearrangement joins TRBV29-1 to TRBJ1-4; 10 nucleotides align to TRBD1. With V trimmed by 1 base and J by 1 base, 0 bases remained unmatched. Germline loops: CDR1 SQVTM, CDR2 ANQGSEA. This CDR3 has 15 amino acids. Here the CDR3 reads CSVEGTGGTNEKLFF. The CDR3 coding sequence is TGCAGCGTTGAAGGGACAGGGGGAACTAATGAAAAACTGTTTTTT.

The rearrangement joins TRBV6-5 to TRBJ2-7; TRBD1 matches at 8 bases. V shed 6 bases and J 7 bases; nucleotides not matched to a gene: 11. CDR1 MNHEY and CDR2 SVGAGI come from the germline V gene. The CDR3 runs to 14 residues. The DNA of the CDR3 is TGTGCCAGCAGCCCACTCACAGGGGGTGAAGAGCAGTACTTC. Translation: CASSPLTGGEEQYF.

V usage is TRBV19 and J usage is TRBJ1-5; D unresolved. Germline V gene data show CDR1 as LNHDA and CDR2 as SQIVND (reference sequence). The CDR3 covers 15 residues. Trimming removed 5 bases at V and 1 base at J, with 12 bases between. This CDR3 is CASSDGILSNQPQHF. CDR3 coding DNA: TGTGCCAGTAGTGACGGGATCCTGAGCAATCAGCCCCAGCATTTT.

This chain uses TRBV7-5 with TRBJ1-2; the table's TRBD1 call for D was not verified on the DNA. TRBV7-5 is shown as a pseudogene. The CDR3 consists of 13 residues. The CDR3 nucleotides are TGTGCCAGAAGCCGGAACAGGGGGCAAGGCTACACCTTC. Residues: CARSRNRGQGYTF.

In this sample, this clone turned up a few times. The chain recombines TRBV2 with TRBJ2-4, with 7 bases lining up with TRBD2. The CDR3 loop spans 15 amino acids. With V trimmed by 7 bases and J by 0 bases, 6 bases remained unmatched. From germline, CDR1 is SNHLY and CDR2 FYNNEI. CDR3 sequence: CASNGWGGAKNIQYF. The CDR3 nucleotides are TGTGCCAGCAATGGGTGGGGGGGAGCCAAAAACATTCAGTACTTC.

This clone was recorded a few times. Other DNA sequences in this specimen translate into the identical CDR3. The rearrangement links TRBV5-5 to TRBJ1-6; D gene ambiguous. This CDR3 has 15 residues. Germline V gene lookup returns CDR1 SGHKS and CDR2 YYEKEE (reference sequence). Trimming cost V 2 bases and J 7 bases, with 13 bases left between them. This CDR3 reads CASSLSGFWNSPLHF. The CDR3, as DNA: TGTGCCAGCAGCTTATCCGGGTTTTGGAATTCACCCCTCCACTTT.

The chain has TRBV23-1 and TRBJ2-5; D not certain. TRBV23-1 is an open reading frame whose function is uncertain. The CDR3 length is 15 residues. Deletions cut 8 bases from V and 1 base from J, with 17 bases between. The CDR3 protein is CASPPATEAQETQYF. CDR3 nucleotide sequence: TGCGCCAGCCCTCCCGCAACCGAGGCCCAAGAGACCCAGTACTTC.

The chain carries TRBV2 and TRBJ2-1, with TRBD2 identical over 9 bases. This CDR3 is built from 15 residues. From germline, CDR1 is SNHLY and CDR2 FYNNEI. Trimming took 3 bases from V and 4 from J; bases not matched to a gene: 4. The CDR3 spells CASSDSGGLYNEQFF. The CDR3 DNA follows: TGTGCCAGCAGTGACAGCGGGGGGTTGTACAATGAGCAGTTCTTC.